One T cell receptor beta chain is described in this entry. Its antigen is undetermined. The data stem from a study of CD8 T cells in Susac syndrome. Study-wide findings and caveats: CD8+ clonal expansion in Susac was maximal in TEMRA cells and in active patients.

About 0.5 to 1 ug RNA was reverse transcribed with random hexamers. The amplification used immunoSEQ multiplex PCR on TCR beta CDR3; it spanned 54 Vbeta and 13 Jbeta. TCRdb called the immunoSEQ multiplex PCR reads again in MiXCR, with one record for every CDR3 protein. There are some 200,000 distinct CDR3 sequences in the sample; about 95% occur only once, and roughly 0.15% lies in the top ten. Purification of the CD8+ and CD4+ T cells relied on negative isolation, and TEMRA cells underwent FACS enrichment. The receptor comes from a human donor with Susac syndrome. The specimen was CD8+ T cells from PBMCs.

CDR3 in amino acids: CASSQDTFKRGGLRAQYF. DNA of the CDR3: TGTGCCAGCAGCCAAGACACCTTCAAGCGGGGGGGCCTTAGGGCCCAGTACTTC. The rearrangement links TRBV4-2 to TRBJ2-5; 10 positions agree with TRBD2. The trim removed 0 bases at V and 9 bases at J, leaving 16 bases unmatched. CDR1 is LGHNA and CDR2 is YNFKEQ in the germline V gene. This CDR3 contains 18 residues.